The 32 T cell receptor beta chains in this list originate from one sample, sequenced in a study of blood T cell repertoires in COVID-19. Sequenced by immunoSEQ multiplex PCR; TCRdb stores in-frame clones only, minus some. Seen here are around 140,000 clones, approximately 80% observed once, and the top ten hold almost 8.5%. Specimen: peripheral blood. Every receptor here comes from a woman aged 60-75 years with active or convalescent COVID-19.

The chain links TRBV30 to TRBJ1-2; D is perhaps TRBD1 (5 bases). In germline, CDR1 is GTSNPN, CDR2 SVGIG (reference sequence). The CDR3 loop spans 15 amino acids. V shed 3 bases and J shed 4 bases, with 18 bases lying between them. DNA of the CDR3: TGTGCCTGGAGGGGGGGTGGGACGCAGTCCTATGGCTACACCTTC. Protein: CAWRGGGTQSYGYTF.

The chain links TRBV5-1 to TRBJ1-1; TRBD1 is a possible D gene (5 bases). The CDR3 consists of 14 residues. The germline V and J ends were trimmed by 1 base and 5 bases, with 12 bases remaining between them. CDR1 SGHRS and CDR2 YFSETQ come from the germline V gene. CDR3 coding DNA: TGCGCCAGCAGCTTGTGGGGGGTTCGGACTGAAGCTTTCTTT. Its translation is CASSLWGVRTEAFF. The full variable domain, with the rest looked up from reference TRBV5-1 and TRBJ1-1, is KAGVTQTPRYLIKTRGQQVTLSCSPISGHRSVSWYQQTPGQGLQFLFEYFSETQRNKGNFPGRFSGRQFSNSRSEMNVSTLELGDSALYLCASSLWGVRTEAFFGQGTRLTVV.

The J gene is TRBJ1-6, the V gene TRBV7-9, with a weak D call TRBD1 (5 bases). V shed 0 bases and J shed 2 bases, with 14 bases lying between them. Germline lookup yields CDR1 SEHNR and CDR2 FQNEAQ (reference sequence). The CDR3 loop spans 18 amino acids. This chain's CDR3 is CASSLAPPRGTYNSPLHF. In DNA form, the CDR3 reads TGTGCCAGCAGCTTAGCGCCGCCCCGGGGGACCTATAATTCACCCCTCCACTTT.

This clone has a single count. The rearrangement uses TRBV28 and TRBJ1-2; D gene uncertain. Germline CDR1 is MDHEN and CDR2 is SYDVKM. The CDR3 loop spans 11 amino acids. V was trimmed by 3 bases and J by 11 bases, leaving 10 bases between them. The CDR3 DNA reads as TGTGCCAGCAGTTTTAATTACGGGTACACCTTC. Protein: CASSFNYGYTF.

V is TRBV27 and J is TRBJ1-6, with 10 bases fitting TRBD1. Germline CDR1 MNHEY, CDR2 SMNVEV (reference sequence). V lost 3 bases and J lost 6; bases outside the gene matches: 5. This CDR3 is built from 16 residues. CDR3 loop: CASSLSRDRGNSPLHF. CDR3 nucleotide sequence: TGTGCCAGCAGTTTGTCCCGGGACAGGGGTAATTCACCCCTCCACTTT.

The chain employs TRBV5-1 and TRBJ1-2; D is undetermined. The V end was cut by 4 bases, the J end by 4 bases, with 11 bases between. Germline-derived CDR1 and CDR2 are SGHRS and YFSETQ. The CDR3 covers 13 residues. The CDR3 here is CASSPEVGYGYTF. The CDR3 DNA reads TGCGCCAGCAGCCCTGAGGTAGGCTATGGCTACACCTTC. Looking up the rest from reference TRBV5-1 and TRBJ1-2 gives the full variable domain: KAGVTQTPRYLIKTRGQQVTLSCSPISGHRSVSWYQQTPGQGLQFLFEYFSETQRNKGNFPGRFSGRQFSNSRSEMNVSTLELGDSALYLCASSPEVGYGYTFGSGTRLTVV.

The chain has TRBV6-1 and TRBJ1-1; 7 bases are a match to TRBD1. The V segment lost 4 bases and the J segment 4 bases; nucleotides outside the gene matches: 12. CDR3 length equals 16 residues. CDR1 and CDR2 from the germline V gene are MNHNS and SASEGT. CDR3 coding DNA: TGTGCCAGCAGTGGTCGGGACAGCAAGGCTTTCACTGAAGCTTTCTTT. It specifies CASSGRDSKAFTEAFF.

This chain links TRBV28 with TRBJ2-4, with a possible D match to TRBD2 (5 bases). Germline CDR1 is MDHEN and CDR2 is SYDVKM. The CDR3 covers 15 residues. V was cut by 3 bases and J by 0 bases, with 9 bases left in between. CDR3 DNA: TGTGCCAGCAGTTTTCGAGCGGTAGCCAAAAACATTCAGTACTTC. It yields the protein CASSFRAVAKNIQYF.

In DNA, the CDR3 is TGTGCCAGCAGCTTAGCGATCAGGTACAATGAGCAGTTCTTC. It translates to CASSLAIRYNEQFF. The J gene is TRBJ2-1, the V gene TRBV7-2; no clear D. There are 14 residues in the CDR3. With 0 bases removed from V and 4 bases from J, the gap between germline ends came to 7 bases. The germline V gene encodes CDR1 SGHTA and CDR2 FQGNSA.

This chain uses TRBV2 with TRBJ2-6; D is ambiguous. CDR1 is SNHLY, CDR2 FYNNEI, per germline. The CDR3 consists of 15 residues. V lost 3 bases and J lost 2, with 8 bases in between. The chain's CDR3 is CASSDRRAGANVLTF. The DNA for the CDR3 is TGTGCCAGCAGTGATCGCCGGGCTGGGGCCAACGTCCTGACTTTC.

This chain links TRBV3-1 (or the pseudogene TRBV3-2) with TRBJ1-2; D might be TRBD1 (5 bases). Germline CDR1 and CDR2: LGHDT and YNNKEL (reference sequence). The germline V and J ends were trimmed by 2 bases and 0 bases, with 10 bases remaining between them. CDR3 length: 15 residues. This CDR3 reads CASSQQQTANYGYTF. The DNA for the CDR3 is TGTGCCAGCAGCCAACAACAGACAGCTAACTATGGCTACACCTTC.

This chain joins TRBV5-4 and TRBJ2-7, with 10 bases aligning to TRBD2. The CDR3 is 15 amino acids. Germline CDR1 reads SGHNT; CDR2 reads YYREEE (reference sequence). Trimming removed 0 bases from V and 6 bases from J; junction bases left unmatched: 6. The CDR3 nucleotides read TGTGCCAGCAGCTTGGCGGGACTAGCGATATCCGAGCAGTACTTC. Encoded protein: CASSLAGLAISEQYF.

For the CDR3, the DNA is TGCGCCAGCAGCCCCGCACCGGGCTCTGGGGCCAACGTCCTGACTTTC. Protein sequence: CASSPAPGSGANVLTF. The chain links TRBV5-1 to TRBJ2-6; D gene uncertain. This CDR3 spans 16 amino acids. Trimming stripped 4 bases from V and 0 bases from J, with 11 bases between. Germline loops: CDR1 SGHRS, CDR2 YFSETQ.

V is TRBV5-1 and J is TRBJ2-5; D perhaps matches TRBD2 (6 bases). V dropped 6 bases and J dropped 1 base, with 16 bases sitting between them. The CDR3 totals 15 residues. Germline V gives CDR1 SGHRS, CDR2 YFSETQ. The CDR3 bases are TGCGCCAGCATTACCGGGGGTAACCTCCAAGAGACCCAGTACTTC. Its translation is CASITGGNLQETQYF.

The chain links TRBV9 to TRBJ1-4, with a weak D call TRBD1 (6 bases). The germline gives CDR1 SGDLS, CDR2 YYNGEE. The CDR3 loop spans 15 amino acids. The V and J ends lost 6 bases and 7 bases respectively, with 19 bases between them. CDR3 sequence reads: CASTRTGQRGEKLFF. The CDR3 DNA sequence: TGTGCCAGCACCAGAACAGGGCAAAGAGGTGAAAAACTGTTTTTT.

CDR3 sequence: CASSETSGRTYNEQFF. For the CDR3, the DNA is TGTGCCAGTAGCGAGACTAGCGGGAGAACCTACAATGAGCAGTTCTTC. The chain joins TRBV19 to TRBJ2-1; TRBD2 matches 12 bases. Germline V gene sequence: CDR1 LNHDA, CDR2 SQIVND (reference sequence). The CDR3 covers 16 residues. V was pared by 6 bases and J by 2 bases, with 5 bases of the junction left unmatched. Full variable domain (missing parts from reference TRBV19 and TRBJ2-1): DGGITQSPKYLFRKEGQNVTLSCEQNLNHDAMYWYRQDPGQGLRLIYYSQIVNDFQKGDIAEGYSVSREKKESFPLTVTSAQKNPTAFYLCASSETSGRTYNEQFFGPGTRLTVL.

The J gene is TRBJ2-7, the V gene TRBV19; TRBD2 matches at 7 bases. This CDR3 has 16 residues. Germline V CDR1 and CDR2: LNHDA, SQIVND (reference sequence). V was pared by 6 bases and J by 5 bases, with 16 bases of the junction left unmatched. CDR3 sequence reads: CASSASPRAGVNEQYF. As DNA, the CDR3 is TGTGCCAGTAGCGCCTCCCCACGGGCGGGAGTAAACGAGCAGTACTTC.

The J gene is TRBJ2-2, the V gene TRBV19; a possible D gene is TRBD1 (5 bases). The germline V gene encodes CDR1 LNHDA and CDR2 SQIVND (reference sequence). The V end lost 7 bases, the J end lost 6 bases, and 18 bases lay between the germline ends. The CDR3 runs 15 residues. CDR3 nucleotide sequence: TGTGCCAGTACCAATCTTTTTCCAGGGCCCGGGGAGCTGTTTTTT. Encoded protein: CASTNLFPGPGELFF.

This rearrangement joins TRBV6-2 or TRBV6-3 to TRBJ2-7, with 10 bases lining up with TRBD1. CDR1 and CDR2 (germline): MNHEY, SVGEGT. The V segment lost 4 bases and the J segment 5 bases; nucleotides outside the gene matches: 5. There are 14 residues in the CDR3. The CDR3, as DNA: TGTGCCAGCAGTTTCCGGACAGGGGGGCACGAGCAGTACTTC. Its translation is CASSFRTGGHEQYF.

This clone is a singleton in its sample. The chain links TRBV9 to TRBJ2-1; D is possibly TRBD1 (5 bases). Trimming pared 0 bases from V and 4 bases from J, leaving 14 bases between. This CDR3 is built from 16 residues. CDR1 and CDR2 (germline): SGDLS, YYNGEE. This CDR3 reads CASSVDGMTVYNEQFF. The CDR3 DNA reads TGTGCCAGCAGCGTAGATGGCATGACAGTATACAATGAGCAGTTCTTC.

The chain links TRBV7-2 to TRBJ2-7; D might be TRBD2 (6 bases). This CDR3 contains 15 residues. Germline CDR1 and CDR2: SGHTA and FQGNSA. V gave up 2 bases and J gave up 2 bases, with 13 bases separating them. The CDR3 sequence: CASSLFGTQAYEQYF. Here the CDR3 DNA reads TGTGCCAGCAGCTTATTTGGGACTCAGGCCTACGAGCAGTACTTC.

This clone occurred a few times. This rearrangement joins TRBV6-2 or TRBV6-3 to TRBJ1-5; the D is unclear. This CDR3 contains 15 residues. The germline CDR1 and CDR2 sequences are MNHEY and SVGEGT. With 5 bases removed from V and 3 bases from J, the gap between germline ends came to 14 bases. The CDR3 DNA follows: TGTGCCAGCAGTCCGACGAGGGTTAACAATCAGCCCCAGCATTTT. Translating it yields CASSPTRVNNQPQHF.

This chain connects TRBV5-8 to TRBJ2-7, with D uncertain. V was shortened by 5 bases and J by 6 bases, with 9 bases between the two germline ends. From germline, CDR1 is SGHTS and CDR2 YDEGEE. The CDR3 consists of 11 residues. The CDR3 loop reads CASSRHPEQYF. DNA of the CDR3: TGTGCCAGCAGTAGACACCCCGAGCAGTACTTC.

The gene calls are TRBV2 and TRBJ1-5; maybe TRBD1 (6 bases). This CDR3 is 13 amino acids long. Germline CDR1 and CDR2: SNHLY and FYNNEI. Deletions cut 4 bases from V and 4 bases from J, with 8 bases between. The CDR3 bases are TGTGCCAGCAGTGTCCAGGGGAATCAGCCCCAGCATTTT. Encoded protein: CASSVQGNQPQHF.

The chain recombines TRBV5-1 with TRBJ2-3, with 14 bases aligning to TRBD2. Germline V lookup: CDR1 SGHRS, CDR2 YFSETQ. With V trimmed by 3 bases and J by 4 bases, 7 bases remained unmatched. The CDR3 sequence is 17 residues long. The CDR3 DNA follows: TGCGCCAGCAGCTCCGGGACTAGCGGGAGTTGGTCAGATACGCAGTATTTT. Protein sequence: CASSSGTSGSWSDTQYF.

The gene calls are TRBV2 and TRBJ1-1; D not resolved. Germline lookup yields CDR1 SNHLY and CDR2 FYNNEI. Trimming took off 6 bases at V and 1 base at J, with 12 bases between the two ends. The CDR3 consists of 14 residues. For the CDR3, the DNA is TGTGCCAGCAGCGAGAGAGTATCGAACACTGAAGCTTTCTTT. Translating gives CASSERVSNTEAFF.

The genes are TRBV5-6 and TRBJ1-6; TRBD1 might be the D (6 bases). Germline V gives CDR1 SGHDT, CDR2 YYEEEE. The CDR3 has 12 amino acids. V dropped 6 bases and J dropped 9 bases, with 10 bases sitting between them. In DNA, the CDR3 is TGTGCCAGCAACCCACAGGGTTCACCCCTCCACTTT. Protein sequence: CASNPQGSPLHF.

This clone was counted once. The chain recombines TRBV2 with TRBJ1-5, with D perhaps matching TRBD1 (6 bases). Germline values: CDR1 SNHLY, CDR2 FYNNEI. The CDR3 spans 12 residues. V dropped 10 bases and J dropped 1 base, with 8 bases sitting between them. CDR3 DNA: TGTGCCAACGGACAGAGCAATCAGCCCCAGCATTTT. Residues: CANGQSNQPQHF.

The V and J genes are TRBV7-2 and TRBJ1-3; no reliable D call. The CDR3 is made up of 16 amino acids. V was clipped by 1 base and J by 0 bases, with 10 bases between them. Germline values: CDR1 SGHTA, CDR2 FQGNSA. The CDR3 region is CASSLVAALSGNTIYF. Written as DNA, the CDR3 is TGTGCCAGCAGCTTAGTAGCAGCACTCTCTGGAAACACCATATATTTT.

The V and J genes are TRBV5-1 and TRBJ2-3; 7 bases line up with TRBD1. The CDR3 sequence is 13 residues long. Germline values: CDR1 SGHRS, CDR2 YFSETQ. J gave up 4 bases and V 4 bases, and 3 bases lay outside the gene matches. CDR3 nucleotide sequence: TGCGCCAGCAGCCCACAGGGGTCAGATACGCAGTATTTT. Amino acids: CASSPQGSDTQYF.

This chain uses TRBV19 with TRBJ1-2; TRBD1 matches 7 bases. Germline V gene sequence: CDR1 LNHDA, CDR2 SQIVND (reference sequence). The CDR3 loop spans 13 amino acids. Trimming took 0 bases from V and 5 from J; bases not matched to a gene: 0. Here the CDR3 reads CASSIETGYGYTF. The CDR3 DNA is TGTGCCAGTAGTATAGAGACAGGGTATGGCTACACCTTC.

V and J are TRBV6-5 and TRBJ1-1; possibly TRBD1 for D (6 bases). This CDR3 comprises 14 residues. Trimming took 4 bases from V and 10 from J, leaving 19 bases between them. Germline V gene lookup returns CDR1 MNHEY and CDR2 SVGAGI. The CDR3 bases are TGTGCCAGCAGTTCGCCGAACAGGGTCCGTAGAGCTTTCTTT. Translated, it gives CASSSPNRVRRAFF.